This entry lists 21 T cell receptor beta chains sequenced from one sample in a study of PD-1 blockade in classical Hodgkin lymphoma. Time point defined: cycle 4 day 1 (C4D1), after 6 weeks of nivolumab. All trial patients relapsed after autologous stem cell transplantation. Sequencing used immunoSEQ multiplex PCR; TCRdb keeps in-frame clones, though not all of them. The sample holds tens of thousands of clones, about 77% seen once. Sample: peripheral blood mononuclear cells (PBMCs), taken before the fourth cycle of nivolumab. These receptor sequences come from a human donor with classical Hodgkin lymphoma.

This chain joins TRBV10-3 and TRBJ1-2; D ambiguous. Germline lookup yields CDR1 ENHRY and CDR2 SYGVKD. V lost 5 bases to trimming and J lost 4 bases, with 8 bases between them. CDR3 length equals 12 residues. The CDR3 reads CAISSGLYGYTF. The CDR3 DNA follows: TGTGCCATCAGTTCAGGCCTCTATGGCTACACCTTC.

The chain carries TRBV21-1 and TRBJ1-4; TRBD1 is taken as the D call from the table, unchecked against the DNA. TRBV21-1 is deemed a pseudogene. This CDR3 region has 18 residues. Here the CDR3 DNA reads TGTGCCAGCAGCAAAGGTAACAGGGAAAGTGCAACTAATGAAAAACTGTTTTTT. Translated, it gives CASSKGNRESATNEKLFF.

A single count supports this clone. V gene TRBV27 combines with J gene TRBJ1-1; D gene uncertain. Looked up from germline, CDR1 is MNHEY and CDR2 is SMNVEV (reference sequence). The CDR3 sequence is 11 residues long. V was pared by 9 bases and J by 1 base, with 6 bases between. This chain's CDR3 is CARHRNTEAFF. The DNA of the CDR3 is TGTGCCAGACATCGGAACACTGAAGCTTTCTTT.

The V gene is TRBV19, the J gene TRBJ2-7; D gene uncertain. V was shortened by 4 bases and J by 2 bases, with 12 bases between the two germline ends. This CDR3 has 14 residues. In germline, CDR1 is LNHDA, CDR2 SQIVND (reference sequence). CDR3 region: CASSKGFPTYEQYF. CDR3 nucleotides: TGTGCCAGTAGTAAAGGGTTTCCTACCTACGAGCAGTACTTC.

The chain has TRBV7-8 and TRBJ2-7; 8 nucleotides line up with TRBD1. Germline trimming cut 5 bases from V and 4 bases from J; bases unmatched to any gene: 4. Germline CDR1 reads SGHVS; CDR2 reads FQNEAQ. This CDR3 is built from 13 residues. The CDR3 sequence: CASSTTGVYEQYF. Written as DNA, the CDR3 is TGTGCCAGCAGCACGACAGGGGTGTACGAGCAGTACTTC.

In its sample, this clone was seen many times. This chain links TRBV5-1 with TRBJ2-7; TRBD2 matches at 9 bases. This CDR3 contains 17 residues. With 0 bases clipped from V and 2 bases from J, the junction kept 9 bases outside the gene matches. Germline lookup yields CDR1 SGHRS and CDR2 YFSETQ. CDR3 nucleotides: TGCGCCAGCAGCTTGGGTGCTGCGGTAGCGGGAGCCTACGAGCAGTACTTC. Protein product: CASSLGAAVAGAYEQYF.

This sequence joins TRBV5-4 and TRBJ2-1, with 9 bases lining up with TRBD1. Germline CDR1 SGHNT, CDR2 YYREEE (reference sequence). The CDR3 is 17 residues long. Trimming at V came to 4 bases and at J to 3 bases, leaving 11 bases not matched to a gene. As DNA, the CDR3 is TGTGCCAGCAGCCTCCCCGTAGGGACAGGGAACTACAATGAGCAGTTCTTC. Amino acids: CASSLPVGTGNYNEQFF.

In this sample, this clone turned up a few times. The chain has TRBV9 and TRBJ1-1, with D unresolved. Trimming pared 1 base from V and 1 base from J, leaving 5 bases between. Germline V gene data show CDR1 as SGDLS and CDR2 as YYNGEE. This CDR3 contains 13 residues. Here the CDR3 reads CASSVLGNTEAFF. CDR3 nucleotide sequence: TGTGCCAGCAGCGTATTGGGGAACACTGAAGCTTTCTTT.

The chain recombines TRBV6-1 with TRBJ2-7; D possibly uses TRBD1 or TRBD2 (5 bases each). Per the germline V gene, CDR1 is MNHNS and CDR2 is SASEGT. The length of the CDR3 is 15 residues. Trimming pared 0 bases from V and 2 bases from J, leaving 11 bases between. The CDR3 DNA reads as TGTGCCAGCAGTGAAGCGCCGGGGACCCCCTACGAGCAGTACTTC. The encoded protein is CASSEAPGTPYEQYF.

This clone was counted a few times. The chain couples TRBV30 to TRBJ1-1; 7 positions match TRBD1. J gave up 0 bases and V 5 bases, and 3 bases lay outside the gene matches. The CDR3 length is 13 residues. Germline CDR1 and CDR2: GTSNPN and SVGIG (reference sequence). Here the CDR3 DNA reads TGTGCCTGGGGGGGACAGTTGAACACTGAAGCTTTCTTT. Protein product: CAWGGQLNTEAFF.

This clone appeared a single time. V and J are TRBV11-2 and TRBJ2-7; D perhaps matches TRBD2 (5 bases). This CDR3 region has 12 residues. CDR1 and CDR2 from the germline V gene are SGHAT and FQNNGV. Deletions cut 1 base from V and 6 bases from J, with 7 bases between. CDR3 DNA sequence: TGTGCCAGCAGCTTAGCTAGCCCCGAGCAGTACTTC. Its translation: CASSLASPEQYF.

The chain carries TRBV7-8 and TRBJ1-2; 7 positions agree with TRBD1. From germline, CDR1 is SGHVS and CDR2 FQNEAQ. The junction had 11 bases not matched to a gene; V was cut back by 3 bases and J by 1 base. The CDR3 loop spans 17 amino acids. Written as DNA, the CDR3 is TGTGCCAGCAGCTTGTCCATACAGGGGACCGATAACTATGGCTACACCTTC. Translating gives CASSLSIQGTDNYGYTF.

This clone showed up just once. V gene TRBV7-2 combines with J gene TRBJ1-1; 8 nucleotides match TRBD1. Trimming removed 3 bases from V and 4 bases from J; junction bases left unmatched: 7. CDR3 length: 15 amino acids. Germline assignment: CDR1 SGHTA and CDR2 FQGNSA. The CDR3 DNA sequence: TGTGCCAGCAGCTTCGCGACAGGGGTGGGCACTGAAGCTTTCTTT. It is translated as CASSFATGVGTEAFF.

The chain links TRBV7-6 to TRBJ1-5, with a weak D call TRBD1 (5 bases). Deletions cut 5 bases from V and 6 bases from J, with 11 bases between. Germline-derived CDR1 and CDR2 are SGHVS and FNYEAQ. CDR3 size: 13 residues. CDR3 region: CASSGEGAQPQHF. CDR3 nucleotides: TGTGCCAGCAGCGGGGAAGGGGCTCAGCCCCAGCATTTT.

V and J are TRBV2 and TRBJ2-4; 11 positions match TRBD2. The CDR3 length is 19 residues. The trim removed 2 bases at V and 2 bases at J, leaving 11 bases unmatched. Per the germline V gene, CDR1 is SNHLY and CDR2 is FYNNEI. The CDR3 loop is CASSEYLAGGPSTKNIQYF. CDR3 coding DNA: TGTGCCAGCAGTGAATATTTAGCGGGGGGGCCATCAACCAAAAACATTCAGTACTTC.

V gene TRBV10-3 combines with J gene TRBJ2-7; D is unclear. The germline V and J ends were trimmed by 3 bases and 0 bases, with 9 bases remaining between them. This CDR3 region has 14 residues. Germline V gives CDR1 ENHRY, CDR2 SYGVKD. The CDR3 bases are TGTGCCATCAGTGACTGGGCGAGCTCCTACGAGCAGTACTTC. It encodes CAISDWASSYEQYF.

The chain is built from TRBV7-2 and TRBJ2-5, with D possibly matching TRBD2 (5 bases). The CDR3 has 16 amino acids. CDR1 is SGHTA, CDR2 FQGNSA, per germline. With 1 base removed from V and 5 bases from J, the gap between germline ends came to 17 bases. The CDR3 reads CASSLGGSRVRETQYF. The CDR3 bases are TGTGCCAGCAGCTTAGGTGGCTCGAGGGTGCGGGAGACCCAGTACTTC.

This rearrangement joins TRBV19 to TRBJ1-4; TRBD1 is a possible D gene (5 bases). The CDR3 is made up of 13 amino acids. The germline V gene has CDR1 LNHDA and CDR2 SQIVND (reference sequence). Trimming removed 7 bases at V and 8 bases at J, with 14 bases between. CDR3 nucleotides: TGTGCCAGTACACCGGGACCTCGAGAAAAACTGTTTTTT. As protein: CASTPGPREKLFF.

Only a few counts were recorded for this clone. The V gene is TRBV5-4, the J gene TRBJ1-3, with a weak D call TRBD1 (5 bases). The CDR3 spans 13 residues. The V gene's germline CDR1 is SGHNT and CDR2 YYREEE (reference sequence). The V and J ends lost 2 bases and 8 bases respectively, with 11 bases between them. CDR3 nucleotide sequence: TGTGCCAGCAGCTTACGGGGACTAGACACCATATATTTT. Residues: CASSLRGLDTIYF.

This chain uses TRBV5-4 with TRBJ2-5; 10 nucleotides align to TRBD2. This CDR3 has 18 residues. Germline V lookup: CDR1 SGHNT, CDR2 YYREEE (reference sequence). The V gene end was trimmed by 6 bases and the J gene end by 0 bases; junction bases not matched to a gene: 14. The CDR3, as DNA: TGTGCCAGCACCTATGGGACTAGCGTAGTAACGAACCAAGAGACCCAGTACTTC. Translating it yields CASTYGTSVVTNQETQYF. Together with reference TRBV5-4 and TRBJ2-5, the CDR3 gives the full variable domain: ETGVTQSPTHLIKTRGQQVTLRCSSQSGHNTVSWYQQALGQGPQFIFQYYREEENGRGNFPPRFSGLQFPNYSSELNVNALELDDSALYLCASTYGTSVVTNQETQYFGPGTRLLVL.

This sequence joins TRBV27 and TRBJ1-5, with 9 bases fitting TRBD1. Looked up from germline, CDR1 is MNHEY and CDR2 is SMNVEV (reference sequence). This CDR3 has 20 amino acids. Trimming took 2 bases from V and 0 from J; bases not matched to a gene: 14. The CDR3 DNA sequence: TGTGCCAGCAGTTTACTTCCTCCGGGACAGGGACATTATAGCAATCAGCCCCAGCATTTT. As protein: CASSLLPPGQGHYSNQPQHF.